A selection of T cell receptor beta chains follows, all from one sample in a study of blood T cells in healthy people across ages. A single record per CDR3 protein comes from TCRdb applying MiXCR to the 5' RACE reads. The sample lists hundreds of thousands of distinct CDR3 sequences, roughly 20% seen once, with roughly 3.6% in the top ten. The sample was blood. The receptors were gathered from a man aged 70 or older in good health. Both conserved end residues are part of each CDR3. A D gene is named only where the DNA matches it firmly. Not every row has a clone size; where given, it reads once, few, many or a size class.

CDR3 length	D gene	V gene	J gene	clone size	CDR3 protein	CDR3 DNA
14	.	TRBV12-3/TRBV12-4	TRBJ2-1	few	CASSLAVPNNEQFF	TGTGCCAGCAGTTTAGCAGTTCCCAACAATGAGCAGTTCTTC
14	.	TRBV28	TRBJ1-1	.	CASSLPSMNTEAFF	TGTGCCAGCAGTTTACCCAGTATGAACACTGAAGCTTTCTTT
15	.	TRBV5-6	TRBJ1-6	.	CASSLTATWDSPLHF	TGTGCCAGCAGCTTAACAGCGACATGGGATTCACCCCTCCACTTT
15	TRBD2	TRBV27	TRBJ2-1	few	CASSPTSGRAGEQFF	TGTGCCAGCAGTCCGACTAGCGGGAGGGCGGGTGAGCAGTTCTTC
13	.	TRBV6-1	TRBJ1-5	.	CASGQYSNQPQHF	TGTGCCAGCGGCCAGTATAGCAATCAGCCCCAGCATTTT
16	TRBD2	TRBV6-6	TRBJ2-1	few	CTSSYPWTSGNNEQFF	TGTACCAGCAGTTACCCCTGGACTAGCGGGAACAATGAGCAGTTCTTC
15	.	TRBV5-1	TRBJ2-1	.	CASSLVEAAYNEQFF	TGCGCCAGCAGCTTGGTTGAGGCCGCCTACAATGAGCAGTTCTTC
18	.	TRBV4-1	TRBJ2-1	.	CASSHRQGAGETYNEQFF	TGCGCCAGCAGCCACAGACAGGGAGCGGGAGAGACTTACAATGAGCAGTTCTTC
15	TRBD2	TRBV12-3/TRBV12-4	TRBJ2-1	.	CASTLPGLKHNEQFF	TGTGCCAGCACATTACCGGGACTAAAACACAATGAGCAGTTCTTC
13	.	TRBV6-5	TRBJ2-3	.	CASSYFPTDTQYF	TGTGCCAGCAGTTACTTCCCCACAGATACGCAGTATTTT
16	.	TRBV15	TRBJ2-5	few	CATSRVQREGLETQYF	TGTGCCACCAGCAGAGTCCAACGGGAAGGGTTAGAGACCCAGTACTTC
15	.	TRBV6-2/TRBV6-3	TRBJ2-3	.	CASSYSPAFQDTQYF	TGTGCCAGCAGTTACAGCCCAGCCTTTCAAGATACGCAGTATTTT
12	TRBD1	TRBV29-1	TRBJ1-2	.	CNLTGVRGGYTF	TGCAACCTGACAGGGGTTAGAGGAGGCTACACCTTC
14	.	TRBV20-1	TRBJ2-7	.	CSAEHGGRDGEQYF	TGCAGTGCTGAGCACGGGGGGCGCGATGGCGAGCAGTACTTC
15	TRBD2	TRBV3-1	TRBJ2-7	few	CASSHQGLAKGEQYF	TGTGCCAGCAGCCACCAAGGACTAGCCAAAGGGGAGCAGTACTTC
17	.	TRBV19	TRBJ2-4	.	CASRLQGLTLKGNIQYF	TGTGCCAGTAGGCTACAGGGACTGACCCTGAAGGGAAACATTCAGTACTTC
20	TRBD2	TRBV7-2	TRBJ2-1	.	CASSLALSAGVKSSYNEQFF	TGTGCCAGCAGCTTAGCGCTAAGCGCGGGGGTAAAAAGCTCCTACAATGAGCAGTTCTTC
13	TRBD1	TRBV10-1	TRBJ2-7	.	CASSRTGSYEQCF	TGCGCCAGCTCCCGGACAGGCTCCTACGAGCAGTGCTTC
13	TRBD1	TRBV20-1	TRBJ1-1	.	CSANRQGFTEAFF	TGCAGTGCAAACCGACAGGGTTTCACTGAAGCTTTCTTT
14	.	TRBV3-1	TRBJ2-4	.	CASSQTNGGDIQYF	TGTGCCAGCAGCCAAACCAACGGAGGAGACATTCAGTACTTC
18	TRBD1	TRBV15	TRBJ2-2	many	CATSRDRDSYTNTGELFF	TGTGCCACCAGCAGAGATCGGGACAGCTACACGAACACCGGGGAGCTGTTTTTT
16	TRBD1	TRBV5-1	TRBJ1-4	many	CASSLEGTASNEKLFF	TGCGCCAGCAGCTTGGAGGGGACAGCATCTAATGAAAAACTGTTTTTT
16	TRBD1	TRBV7-9	TRBJ1-3	.	CTSSFIQGTSGNTIYF	TGTACCAGCAGCTTCATACAGGGGACCTCTGGAAACACCATATATTTT
12	.	TRBV10-3	TRBJ2-3	.	CAITSSTDTQYF	TGTGCCATCACCTCTAGCACAGATACGCAGTATTTT
15	TRBD2	TRBV2	TRBJ2-2	many	CASSVERGDTGELFF	TGTGCCAGCAGTGTGGAGCGGGGGGACACCGGGGAGCTGTTTTTT
14	TRBD2	TRBV6-4	TRBJ2-2	.	CASSEAGDTGELFF	TGTGCCAGCAGTGAAGCGGGAGATACCGGGGAGCTGTTTTTT
13	.	TRBV20-1	TRBJ1-2	.	CSAKEGTDYGYTF	TGCAGTGCTAAGGAGGGAACCGACTATGGCTACACCTTC
15	TRBD2	TRBV7-2	TRBJ2-5	few	CASSPRGSGKETQYF	TGTGCCAGCAGCCCCCGGGGTAGCGGGAAAGAGACCCAGTACTTC
13	.	TRBV9	TRBJ1-1	.	CASSGDLSTEAFF	TGTGCCAGCAGCGGTGACCTTAGCACTGAAGCTTTCTTT
14	.	TRBV5-6	TRBJ2-3	few	CASSKPTSTDTQYF	TGTGCCAGCAGCAAACCTACTAGCACAGATACGCAGTATTTT
15	TRBD1	TRBV12-3/TRBV12-4	TRBJ2-7	.	CASSFSPGGSYEQYF	TGTGCCAGCAGTTTCTCCCCAGGGGGCTCCTACGAGCAGTACTTC
17	TRBD2	TRBV5-1	TRBJ2-3	.	CASSLVGLAGVADTQYF	TGCGCCAGCAGCTTGGTAGGGCTAGCGGGAGTGGCAGATACGCAGTATTTT
15	TRBD1	TRBV20-1	TRBJ1-6	.	CSTRDPGQGNQPLHF	TGCAGTACTAGAGATCCCGGACAGGGAAATCAACCCCTCCACTTT
12	.	TRBV18	TRBJ2-5	.	CASSENRETQYF	TGTGCCAGCTCGGAAAACAGGGAGACCCAGTACTTC
12	.	TRBV20-1	TRBJ2-3	.	CSAAPGADTQYF	TGCAGTGCTGCCCCAGGTGCAGATACGCAGTATTTT
14	.	TRBV20-1	TRBJ2-7	.	CSARSEGVGYEQYF	TGCAGTGCTAGATCTGAAGGGGTGGGCTACGAGCAGTACTTC
12	TRBD1	TRBV2	TRBJ2-5	.	CASSQDRGQKFF	TGTGCCAGCAGCCAAGACAGGGGTCAGAAGTTCTTC
14	TRBD2	TRBV3-1	TRBJ2-4	few	CASSPGLDENIQYF	TGTGCCAGCAGCCCGGGACTAGACGAAAACATTCAGTACTTC
13	.	TRBV4-1	TRBJ2-1	.	CASSQDGYNEQFF	TGCGCCAGCAGCCAAGACGGGTACAATGAGCAGTTCTTC
12	.	TRBV27	TRBJ1-1	.	CASGRTNTEAFF	TGTGCCAGCGGGAGGACGAACACCGAAGCTTTCTTT
15	TRBD2	TRBV5-1	TRBJ2-5	.	CASSSTSGSEETQYF	TGCGCCAGCAGCTCGACTAGCGGGAGCGAAGAGACCCAGTACTTC
12	.	TRBV2	TRBJ2-3	.	CASGPTPDTQYF	TGTGCCAGCGGACCGACCCCAGATACGCAGTATTTT
15	.	TRBV3-1	TRBJ2-7	many	CASSVRDDDSYEQYF	TGTGCCAGCAGCGTCCGGGACGATGACTCCTACGAGCAGTACTTC
15	TRBD1	TRBV28	TRBJ1-4	.	CASRWSDRGGEKLFF	TGTGCCAGTCGTTGGTCCGACAGGGGAGGTGAAAAACTGTTTTTT
14	TRBD2	TRBV27	TRBJ2-7	.	CASSGGDLDYEQYF	TGTGCCAGCAGTGGGGGGGACCTAGACTACGAGCAGTACTTC
13	TRBD2	TRBV20-1	TRBJ2-3	.	CSGAGGVPDTQYF	TGCAGCGGTGCGGGAGGGGTCCCAGATACGCAGTATTTT
16	TRBD1	TRBV5-1	TRBJ2-1	.	CASSLAGTGNNNEQFF	TGCGCCAGCAGCTTAGCCGGGACAGGGAATAATAATGAGCAGTTCTTC
16	TRBD1	TRBV6-1	TRBJ1-2	.	CASRSRGTAGGDGYTF	TGTGCCAGCAGATCAAGAGGGACAGCCGGCGGGGATGGCTACACCTTC
16	TRBD2	TRBV29-1	TRBJ2-1	.	CSVERPGTSVYNEQFF	TGCAGCGTTGAAAGGCCTGGGACTAGCGTTTACAATGAGCAGTTCTTC
11	.	TRBV2	TRBJ2-5	.	CASCPRETQYF	TGTGCCAGCTGCCCACGGGAGACCCAGTACTTC
15	TRBD1	TRBV5-1	TRBJ2-2	once	CASRPGGAGTGELFF	TGCGCCAGCAGGCCAGGGGGCGCGGGCACCGGGGAGCTGTTTTTT
12	.	TRBV3-1	TRBJ2-5	.	CASSQASQTQYF	TGTGCCAGCAGCCAAGCTAGCCAGACCCAGTACTTC
14	TRBD1	TRBV3-1	TRBJ1-2	few	CASSPTQGDEGYTF	TGTGCCAGCAGCCCAACACAGGGGGACGAGGGCTACACCTTC
17	TRBD2	TRBV6-5	TRBJ2-7	.	CASSYGVAGDRSYEQYF	TGTGCCAGCAGTTACGGGGTAGCGGGAGATCGTTCCTACGAGCAGTACTTC
13	.	TRBV2	TRBJ2-5	few	CASTYRAQETQYF	TGTGCCAGCACATACAGGGCGCAAGAGACCCAGTACTTC
10	.	TRBV29-1	TRBJ2-5	many	CSGRDGTQYF	TGTTCCGGCAGGGACGGGACCCAGTACTTC
16	.	TRBV5-5	TRBJ1-5	few	CASSLRGHEGNQPQHF	TGTGCCAGCAGCTTGAGAGGCCACGAGGGCAATCAGCCCCAGCATTTT
17	.	TRBV4-2	TRBJ2-5	few	CASSQDGDGKGGETQYF	TGTGCCAGCAGCCAAGATGGCGACGGGAAGGGGGGGGAGACCCAGTACTTC
14	.	TRBV7-2	TRBJ2-1	few	CASSLGLLMGEQFF	TGTGCCAGCAGCTTAGGATTACTTATGGGTGAGCAGTTCTTC